The 17 T cell receptor beta chains below all came from one sample that was sequenced in a study of T cells in Graves' hyperthyroidism and ophthalmopathy. Researchers amplified the TCR beta CDR3 regions from RNA transcripts. When the TCR CDR3 underwent first-round RT-PCR, the HTBI primer set was used. TCRdb reprocessed the multiplex PCR reads with MiXCR, giving one entry per CDR3 protein. Of some 300,000 distinct CDR3 sequences in the sample, roughly 19% were seen once. Input material: blood. The receptors derive from a man aged 45-65 years with Graves' ophthalmopathy.

This clonotype has more than one count but fewer than ten. At one boundary the junction diverges from the germline segment, which might be a read error. The CDR3 spells CASSPPLGIGETQHF. The CDR3 DNA is TGTGCCAGCAGTCCCCCGTTGGGTATAGGAGAGACCCAGCACTTC. V is TRBV28 and J is TRBJ2-5; D gene ambiguous. The V gene's germline CDR1 is MDHEN and CDR2 SYDVKM. The CDR3 loop spans 15 amino acids.

This clonotype appeared a few times. This sequence joins TRBV6-1 and TRBJ1-1, with a possible D match to TRBD1 (5 bases). V gave up 11 bases and J gave up 0 bases, with 19 bases separating them. This CDR3 has 15 residues. Germline lookup yields CDR1 MNHNS and CDR2 SASEGT. CDR3 in amino acids: CAVAGPRRMNTEAFF. CDR3 DNA sequence: TGTGCCGTGGCGGGACCCCGGAGGATGAACACTGAAGCTTTCTTT.

This clonotype was counted between two and nine times. Just one base apart from a much larger clone, this may be a read error. The chain couples TRBV20-1 to TRBJ2-1; 9 positions agree with TRBD1. V shed 6 bases and J 7 bases; nucleotides not matched to a gene: 10. CDR1 and CDR2 (germline): DFQATT, SNEGSKA (reference sequence). CDR3 length: 14 residues. The CDR3 nucleotides read TGCAGTGCCAGACAGGGGGTTTTAGGTAATGAGCAGTTCTTC. It specifies CSARQGVLGNEQFF.

This clonotype has at least ten counts. The V and J genes are TRBV20-1 and TRBJ2-3; D uncertain. Per germline, CDR1 DFQATT and CDR2 SNEGSKA (reference sequence). The CDR3 runs 10 residues. Between the trimmed V and J ends, which lost 6 bases and 5 bases, there was a span of 6 bases. DNA of the CDR3: TGCAGTGCAGAACGAGATACGCAGTATTTT. It encodes CSAERDTQYF.

The rearrangement uses TRBV5-5 and TRBJ1-3; D possibly corresponds to TRBD1 (6 bases). Germline CDR1 reads SGHKS; CDR2 reads YYEKEE (reference sequence). The ends were cut back, 4 bases at V and 9 bases at J, with 20 bases in the middle. CDR3 length equals 15 residues. Written as DNA, the CDR3 is TGTGCCAGCAGCCGGGGACAATCTAAAGGCGGCACCATATATTTT. Protein product: CASSRGQSKGGTIYF.

This clonotype was found a few times. The junction differs from germline at one of its ends, possibly a read error. The gene calls are TRBV20-1 and TRBJ2-1, with 9 bases lining up with TRBD2. Germline V gives CDR1 DFQATT, CDR2 SNEGSKA (reference sequence). CDR3 length: 16 amino acids. DNA for the CDR3: TGCAGTGCTGGAGATCGACGCGGGAGGGGAGAGAATGAGCAGTTCTTC. It specifies CSAGDRRGRGENEQFF.

This clonotype was seen only a few times. The chain joins TRBV5-1 to TRBJ2-2; 8 bases match TRBD2. Germline CDR1 and CDR2: SGHRS and YFSETQ. CDR3 length: 15 amino acids. V lost 2 bases, J lost 4 bases, and 4 bases stayed unmatched. The CDR3 loop is CASSFFAGGTGELFF. CDR3 DNA sequence: TGCGCCAGCAGCTTTTTCGCGGGAGGCACCGGGGAGCTGTTTTTT.

There are many counts of this clonotype. The chain has TRBV13 and TRBJ2-2; 7 nucleotides match TRBD2. The CDR3 extends over 16 amino acids. V dropped 0 bases and J dropped 1; count of bases not matched to a gene: 2. Germline CDR1 and CDR2: PRHDT and FYEKMQ (reference sequence). The CDR3 nucleotides are TGTGCCAGCAGCTTAGGGCCTAGCGGGAACACCGGGGAGCTGTTTTTT. Its translation is CASSLGPSGNTGELFF.

The chain links TRBV5-5 to TRBJ2-1, with D perhaps given as TRBD1 or TRBD2 (6 bases each). Germline CDR1 SGHKS, CDR2 YYEKEE (reference sequence). Trimming pared 5 bases from V and 13 bases from J, leaving 25 bases between. There are 15 residues in the CDR3. Written as DNA, the CDR3 is TGTGCCAGCAGTTTCGGGGGCGAGGCTAACTCGAACCAGTTCTTC. As protein: CASSFGGEANSNQFF.

This clonotype was observed at least ten times. The chain joins TRBV3-1 to TRBJ2-7; D may correspond to TRBD1 or TRBD2 (5 bases each). V gave up 4 bases and J gave up 7 bases, with 8 bases separating them. CDR1 and CDR2 from the germline V gene are LGHDT and YNNKEL (reference sequence). The CDR3 consists of 11 residues. DNA of the CDR3: TGTGCCAGCAGCCGGTGGGGGGAGCAGTACTTC. Its protein is CASSRWGEQYF.

This clonotype appeared a few times. Since a much larger clone is just one base distant, this may be a read error. This sequence joins TRBV20-1 and TRBJ2-7, with D perhaps matching TRBD2 (6 bases). Germline V gene data show CDR1 as DFQATT and CDR2 as SNEGSKA (reference sequence). The V gene lost 3 bases and the J gene lost 2 bases, with 8 bases spanning the gap. CDR3 length equals 12 residues. The CDR3 DNA reads TGCAGTGCTAGCGGGAGCCCCTACGAGCAGTACTTC. This encodes CSASGSPYEQYF.

This chain uses TRBV19 with TRBJ1-2; possibly TRBD1 for D (6 bases). CDR3 length: 15 amino acids. Trimming shortened V by 5 bases and J by 4 bases, and 17 bases separated the two germline ends. Germline values: CDR1 LNHDA, CDR2 SQIVND (reference sequence). CDR3 sequence reads: CASSPRDMKVYGYTF. CDR3 in DNA: TGTGCCAGTAGTCCTAGGGACATGAAGGTCTATGGCTACACCTTC. The whole variable domain, filled in from reference TRBV19 and TRBJ1-2, reads DGGITQSPKYLFRKEGQNVTLSCEQNLNHDAMYWYRQDPGQGLRLIYYSQIVNDFQKGDIAEGYSVSREKKESFPLTVTSAQKNPTAFYLCASSPRDMKVYGYTFGSGTRLTVV.

This clonotype was seen only a few times. The CDR3 sequence: CASRQGEQYF. The CDR3 DNA reads TGTGCCAGCAGACAAGGCGAGCAGTACTTC. V and J are TRBV28 and TRBJ2-7; no clear D. The CDR3 is 10 amino acids. V was cut by 6 bases and J by 6 bases, with 6 bases left in between. Germline loops: CDR1 MDHEN, CDR2 SYDVKM. Filled out from reference TRBV28 and TRBJ2-7, the complete variable domain reads DVKVTQSSRYLVKRTGEKVFLECVQDMDHENMFWYRQDPGLGLRLIYFSYDVKMKEKGDIPEGYSVSREKKERFSLILESASTNQTSMYLCASRQGEQYFGPGTRLTVT.

V usage is TRBV27 and J usage is TRBJ2-6; D remains ambiguous. Trimming pared 1 base from V and 1 base from J, leaving 5 bases between. Germline V gene lookup returns CDR1 MNHEY and CDR2 SMNVEV (reference sequence). This CDR3 has 15 residues. The CDR3 spells CASSLWGSGANVLTF. The CDR3 nucleotides read TGTGCCAGCAGTTTATGGGGATCTGGGGCCAACGTCCTGACTTTC.

This clonotype was detected a few times. The genes are TRBV4-1 and TRBJ2-7, with 12 bases aligning to TRBD1. CDR3 size: 16 residues. Germline V lookup: CDR1 MGHRA, CDR2 YSYEKL. The V segment lost 4 bases and the J segment 4 bases; nucleotides outside the gene matches: 8. The DNA for the CDR3 is TGCGCCAGCAGCCGACCGGGGGGACAGGGGGCGTACGAGCAGTACTTC. Translation: CASSRPGGQGAYEQYF.

This clonotype was seen ten or more times. The chain has TRBV5-1 and TRBJ2-1, with D perhaps TRBD1 (5 bases). The CDR3 extends over 16 amino acids. Germline CDR1 SGHRS, CDR2 YFSETQ. Trimming stripped 3 bases from V and 5 bases from J, with 18 bases between. For the CDR3, the DNA is TGCGCCAGCAGCTACCTTGGGGCAAGGACCGACAATGAGCAGTTCTTC. This gives the protein CASSYLGARTDNEQFF.

This clonotype was seen more than once but under ten times. This sequence joins TRBV7-6 and TRBJ1-2; the D gene is possibly TRBD1 (5 bases). Per the germline V gene, CDR1 is SGHVS and CDR2 is FNYEAQ. The CDR3 length is 14 residues. V lost 2 bases and J 3 bases, leaving 10 bases between the germline ends. This chain's CDR3 is CASSLRGGDYGYTF. Written as DNA, the CDR3 is TGTGCCAGCAGCTTAAGGGGTGGCGACTATGGCTACACCTTC.